This T cell receptor beta chain is from a study of OX40 agonist ivuxolimab in advanced cancers. In the study overall: An agonistic human IgG2 monoclonal antibody against OX40 (CD134) was given. Those treated in dose escalation had hepatocellular carcinoma, melanoma, renal cell cancer or head and neck cancer. Findings and limits, study-wide: Both blood CD4+ and CD8+ T cells showed clonal growth by week 6 at 0.1 to 3.0 mg/kg. Partial responders at 0.1-3.0 mg/kg showed near-lowest clonal expansion.

This clone was counted a single time. The target antigen is unknown. Here immunoSEQ multiplex PCR was the method, and the copy in TCRdb shows in-frame clones only, minus some. The data show fewer than 30,000 clones, with about nine tenths seen just once and 20% to 25% held by the top ten. Germline lookup yields CDR1 SGHVS and CDR2 FQNEAQ. Between the trimmed V and J ends, which lost 2 bases and 4 bases, there was a span of 6 bases. The CDR3 consists of 12 residues. Specimen: CD4+ or CD8+ T cells sorted from blood, collected in a trial of the OX40 agonist ivuxolimab. This sequence was found in an adult with an advanced solid tumor such as melanoma, head and neck, liver or kidney cancer. V usage is TRBV7-8 and J usage is TRBJ2-7; D is perhaps TRBD2 (5 bases). CDR3 sequence: CASSLRDYEQYF. CDR3 coding DNA: TGTGCCAGCAGCTTACGGGATTACGAGCAGTACTTC.